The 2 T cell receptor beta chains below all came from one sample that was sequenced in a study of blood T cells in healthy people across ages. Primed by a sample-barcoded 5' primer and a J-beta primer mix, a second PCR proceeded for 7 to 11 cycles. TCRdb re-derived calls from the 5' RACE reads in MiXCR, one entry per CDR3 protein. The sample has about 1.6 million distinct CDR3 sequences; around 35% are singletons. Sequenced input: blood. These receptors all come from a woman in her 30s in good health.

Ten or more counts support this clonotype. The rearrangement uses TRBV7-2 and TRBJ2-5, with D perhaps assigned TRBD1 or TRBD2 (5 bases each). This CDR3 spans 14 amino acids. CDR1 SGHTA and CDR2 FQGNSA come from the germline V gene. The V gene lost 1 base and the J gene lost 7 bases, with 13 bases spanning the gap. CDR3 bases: TGTGCCAGCAGCTTAGTCGGACCGAGGGGGACCCAGTACTTC. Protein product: CASSLVGPRGTQYF.

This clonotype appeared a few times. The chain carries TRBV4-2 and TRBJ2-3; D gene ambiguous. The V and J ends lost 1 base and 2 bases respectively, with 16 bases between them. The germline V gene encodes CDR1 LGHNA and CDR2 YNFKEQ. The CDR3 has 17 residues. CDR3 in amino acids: CASSQGYETPSTDTQYF. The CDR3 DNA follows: TGTGCCAGCAGCCAAGGGTATGAGACCCCATCCACAGATACGCAGTATTTT.